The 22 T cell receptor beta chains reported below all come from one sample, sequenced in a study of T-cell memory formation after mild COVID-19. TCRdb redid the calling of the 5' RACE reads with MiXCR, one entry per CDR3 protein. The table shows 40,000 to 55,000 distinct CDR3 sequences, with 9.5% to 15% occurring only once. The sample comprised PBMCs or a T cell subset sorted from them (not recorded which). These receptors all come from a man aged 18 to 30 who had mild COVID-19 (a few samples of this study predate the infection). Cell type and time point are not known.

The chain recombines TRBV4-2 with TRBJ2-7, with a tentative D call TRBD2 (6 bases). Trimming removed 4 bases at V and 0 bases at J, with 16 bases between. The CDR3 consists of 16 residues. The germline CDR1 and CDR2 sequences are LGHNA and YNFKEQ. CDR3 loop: CASSREEGLLSYEQYF. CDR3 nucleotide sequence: TGTGCCAGCAGCCGGGAAGAGGGACTCCTCTCCTACGAGCAGTACTTC.

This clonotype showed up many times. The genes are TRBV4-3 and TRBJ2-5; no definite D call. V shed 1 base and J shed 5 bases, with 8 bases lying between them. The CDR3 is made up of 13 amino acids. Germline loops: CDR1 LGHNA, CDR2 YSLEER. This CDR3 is CASSQGASETQYF. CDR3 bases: TGCGCCAGCAGCCAAGGTGCTTCGGAGACCCAGTACTTC.

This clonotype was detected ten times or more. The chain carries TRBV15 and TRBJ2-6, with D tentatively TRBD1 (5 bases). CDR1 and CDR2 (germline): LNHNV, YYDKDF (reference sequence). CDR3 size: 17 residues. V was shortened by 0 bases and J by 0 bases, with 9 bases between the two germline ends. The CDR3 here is CATSRDLGDSGANVLTF. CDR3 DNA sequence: TGTGCCACCAGCAGAGATCTAGGGGACTCTGGGGCCAACGTCCTGACTTTC.

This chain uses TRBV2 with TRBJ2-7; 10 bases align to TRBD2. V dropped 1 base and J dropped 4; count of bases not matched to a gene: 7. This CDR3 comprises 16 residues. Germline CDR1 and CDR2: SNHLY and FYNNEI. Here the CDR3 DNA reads TGTGCCAGCAGTGAAGTGGGTCTAGCGGGGGCTTACGAGCAGTACTTC. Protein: CASSEVGLAGAYEQYF.

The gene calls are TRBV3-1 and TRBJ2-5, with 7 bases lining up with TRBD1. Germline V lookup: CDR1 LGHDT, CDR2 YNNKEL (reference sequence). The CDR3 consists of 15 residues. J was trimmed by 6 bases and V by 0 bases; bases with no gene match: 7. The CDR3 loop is CASSQDLTGEKTQYF. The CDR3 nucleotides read TGTGCCAGCAGCCAAGATTTAACAGGGGAGAAGACCCAGTACTTC.

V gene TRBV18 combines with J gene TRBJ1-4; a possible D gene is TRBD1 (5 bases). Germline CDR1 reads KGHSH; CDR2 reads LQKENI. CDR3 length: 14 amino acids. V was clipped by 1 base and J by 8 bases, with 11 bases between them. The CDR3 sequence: CASSPQGKGEKLFF. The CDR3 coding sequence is TGTGCCAGCTCACCACAGGGGAAAGGAGAAAAACTGTTTTTT.

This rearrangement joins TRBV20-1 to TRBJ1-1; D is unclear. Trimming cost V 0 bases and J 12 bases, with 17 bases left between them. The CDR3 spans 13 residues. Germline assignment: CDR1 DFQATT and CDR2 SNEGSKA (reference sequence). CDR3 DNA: TGCAGTGCTAGAGATGAAGGAGGGTTGTCGACTTTCTTT. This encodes CSARDEGGLSTFF.

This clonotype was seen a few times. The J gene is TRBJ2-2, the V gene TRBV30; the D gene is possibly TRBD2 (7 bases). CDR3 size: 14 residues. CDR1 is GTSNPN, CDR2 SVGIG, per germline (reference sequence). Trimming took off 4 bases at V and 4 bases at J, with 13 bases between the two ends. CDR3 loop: CAWITGGLTGELFF. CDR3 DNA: TGTGCCTGGATAACGGGGGGCCTCACCGGGGAGCTGTTTTTT.

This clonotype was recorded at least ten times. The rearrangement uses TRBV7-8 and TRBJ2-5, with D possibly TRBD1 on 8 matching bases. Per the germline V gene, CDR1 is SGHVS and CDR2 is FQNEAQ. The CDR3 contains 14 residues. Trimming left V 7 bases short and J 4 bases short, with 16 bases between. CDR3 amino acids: CASNPTGEGETQYF. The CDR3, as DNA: TGTGCCAGCAACCCGACAGGGGAGGGAGAGACCCAGTACTTC.

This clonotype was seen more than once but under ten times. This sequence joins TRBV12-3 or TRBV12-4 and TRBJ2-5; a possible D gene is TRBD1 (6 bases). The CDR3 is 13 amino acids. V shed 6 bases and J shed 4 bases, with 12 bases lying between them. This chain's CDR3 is CASREQGGETQYF. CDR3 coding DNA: TGTGCCAGCAGGGAACAGGGTGGAGAGACCCAGTACTTC.

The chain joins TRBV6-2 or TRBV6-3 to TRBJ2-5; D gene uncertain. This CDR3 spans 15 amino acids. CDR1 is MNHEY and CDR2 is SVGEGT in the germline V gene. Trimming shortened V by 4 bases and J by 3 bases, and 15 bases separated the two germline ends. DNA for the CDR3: TGTGCCAGCAGTTCAATTTTGAGGTCCGAAGAGACCCAGTACTTC. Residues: CASSSILRSEETQYF.

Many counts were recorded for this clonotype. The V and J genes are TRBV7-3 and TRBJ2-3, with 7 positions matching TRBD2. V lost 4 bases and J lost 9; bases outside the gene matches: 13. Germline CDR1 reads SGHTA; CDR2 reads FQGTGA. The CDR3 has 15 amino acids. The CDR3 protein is CASSSGLEGGETQYF. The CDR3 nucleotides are TGTGCCAGCAGCTCTGGACTAGAGGGAGGCGAGACGCAGTATTTT.

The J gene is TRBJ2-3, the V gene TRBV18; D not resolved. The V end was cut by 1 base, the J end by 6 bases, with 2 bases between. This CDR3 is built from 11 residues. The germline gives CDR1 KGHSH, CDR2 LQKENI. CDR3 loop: CASSPRDTQYF. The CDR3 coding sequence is TGTGCCAGCTCACCACGGGATACGCAGTATTTT.

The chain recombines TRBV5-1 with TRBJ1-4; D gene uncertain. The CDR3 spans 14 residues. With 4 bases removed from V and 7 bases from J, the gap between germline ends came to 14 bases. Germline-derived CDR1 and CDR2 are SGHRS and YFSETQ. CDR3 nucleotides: TGCGCCAGCAGCGTCACGAGCCCGCGTGAAAAACTGTTTTTT. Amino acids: CASSVTSPREKLFF.

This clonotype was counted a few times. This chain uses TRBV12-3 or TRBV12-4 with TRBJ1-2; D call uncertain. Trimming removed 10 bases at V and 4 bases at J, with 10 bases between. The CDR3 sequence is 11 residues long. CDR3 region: CATRAAYGYTF. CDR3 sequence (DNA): TGTGCCACGAGGGCGGCCTATGGCTACACCTTC.

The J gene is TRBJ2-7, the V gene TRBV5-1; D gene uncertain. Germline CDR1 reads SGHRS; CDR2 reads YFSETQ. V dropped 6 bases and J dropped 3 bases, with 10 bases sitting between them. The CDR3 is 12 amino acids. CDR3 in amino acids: CASTSSSYEQYF. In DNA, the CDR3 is TGCGCCAGCACCTCCAGCAGCTACGAGCAGTACTTC.

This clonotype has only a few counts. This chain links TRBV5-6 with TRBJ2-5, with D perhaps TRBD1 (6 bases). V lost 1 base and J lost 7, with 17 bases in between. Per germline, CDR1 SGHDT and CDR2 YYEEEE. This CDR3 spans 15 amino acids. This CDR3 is CASSLWGRGFGTQYF. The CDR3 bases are TGTGCCAGCAGCTTGTGGGGGCGCGGGTTCGGGACCCAGTACTTC.

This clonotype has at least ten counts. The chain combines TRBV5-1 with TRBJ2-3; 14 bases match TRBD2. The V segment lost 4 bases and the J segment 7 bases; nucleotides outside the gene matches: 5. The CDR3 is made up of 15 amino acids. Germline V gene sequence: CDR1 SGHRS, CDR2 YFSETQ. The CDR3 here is CASSRWTSGGNTQYF. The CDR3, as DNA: TGCGCCAGCAGCCGTTGGACTAGCGGGGGGAATACGCAGTATTTT.

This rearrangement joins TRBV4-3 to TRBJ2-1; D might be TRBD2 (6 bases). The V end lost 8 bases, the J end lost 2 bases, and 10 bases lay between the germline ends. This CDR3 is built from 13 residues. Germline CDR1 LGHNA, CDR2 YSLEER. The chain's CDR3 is CASRGTAYNEQFF. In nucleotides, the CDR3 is TGCGCCAGCCGCGGGACCGCCTACAATGAGCAGTTCTTC.

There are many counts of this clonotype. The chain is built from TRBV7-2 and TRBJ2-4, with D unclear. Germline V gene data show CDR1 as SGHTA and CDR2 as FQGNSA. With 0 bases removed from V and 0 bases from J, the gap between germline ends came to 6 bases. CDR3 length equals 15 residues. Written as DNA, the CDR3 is TGTGCCAGCAGCTTAGCGAGGACAGCCAAAAACATTCAGTACTTC. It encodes CASSLARTAKNIQYF.

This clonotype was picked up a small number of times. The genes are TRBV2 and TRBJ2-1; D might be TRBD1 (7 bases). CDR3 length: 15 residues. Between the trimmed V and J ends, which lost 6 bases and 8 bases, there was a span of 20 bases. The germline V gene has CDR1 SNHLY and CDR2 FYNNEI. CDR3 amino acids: CASRPDRAGLHEQFF. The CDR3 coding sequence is TGTGCCAGCAGGCCTGACAGGGCGGGACTCCATGAGCAGTTCTTC.

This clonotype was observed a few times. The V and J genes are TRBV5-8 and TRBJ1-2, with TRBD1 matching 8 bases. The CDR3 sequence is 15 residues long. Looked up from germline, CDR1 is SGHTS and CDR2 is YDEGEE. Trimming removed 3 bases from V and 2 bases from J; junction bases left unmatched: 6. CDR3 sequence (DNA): TGTGCCAGCAGCTGGGGGGACAGGCCAAACTATGGCTACACCTTC. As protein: CASSWGDRPNYGYTF. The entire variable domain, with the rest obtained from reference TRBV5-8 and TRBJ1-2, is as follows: EAGVTQSPTHLIKTRGQQATLRCSPISGHTSVYWYQQALGLGLQFLLWYDEGEERNRGNFPPRFSGRQFPNYSSELNVNALELEDSALYLCASSWGDRPNYGYTFGSGTRLTVV.